This TCR beta chain stems from a study of prognosis after radiotherapy for stage I lung cancer (dated by TCRdb to the early 2020s). A note on the overall study: Between April 2018 and 2019, 15 to 20 stage I NSCLC patients were enrolled in Nanjing, China. Every patient was deemed medically inoperable, 12 because of comorbidities and roughly 7 because they refused surgery. Squamous cell carcinoma histology was identified in seven patients, and adenocarcinoma histology was identified in more than 10 patients. Concurrent therapy was not administered to any patient alongside SBRT. Using image-guided IMRT or VMAT, SBRT was delivered in 3 to 5 fractions at a biologically effective dose of at least 100 Gy. The cohort was made up of about 13 men and several women, with a median age of 74.5 years and an age range of roughly 53 to 95 years. Peripheral blood TCR beta repertoires were profiled in stage I NSCLC patients before and after stereotactic body radiotherapy, and the repertoires were related to distant failure. Distant metastases were developed by four of the 19 patients after SBRT, at a median of around seven months, whereas no significant progression was observed in the other 15 patients. Of the enrolled patients, fourteen had newly diagnosed primary stage I lung tumors, while a few had oligometastatic NSCLC following surgical resection of the primary tumor. For each of the approximately 20 patients, one blood sample was taken before SBRT and one after, so the study sequenced about 38 samples in total.

All patients had node-negative disease on CT and PET/CT, and none had a history of other malignancies or had previously received chemotherapy or radiotherapy. At each of the two time points, 6 to 7.5 milliliters of peripheral venous blood were collected into EDTA tubes. PBMCs were isolated by Ficoll-Paque Plus density-gradient centrifugation. Right after collection, samples were kept at -80 degrees C until analysis. The CDR3 sequence holds 14 residues, the cysteine and phenylalanine included. Kept here is only the CDR3 DNA, which spans 42 bases and is read in frame from base 1. The germline V gene yields MNHEY for CDR1 and SVGEGT for CDR2. As for this clonotype: Its antigen is still unknown. This could be a read error, since a much larger clone is one nucleotide away.

Study-wide conclusions, independent of this receptor: The study was limited by its small cohort and short follow-up, and the findings require independent validation. TRBV and TRBJ usage frequencies reportedly differed by metastasis status, in two V genes at baseline and in roughly nine V and two J genes after SBRT. No determination of tumor specificity was made for expanded TCR clones. Post-SBRT Shannon entropy and its change from baseline were lower in patients who developed distant metastases; baseline Shannon entropy was not associated with metastases. After SBRT, the number of unique TCR clones decreased (median approximately 9,100 before versus several thousand after; Wilcoxon paired P=0.011). No adjustment for multiple comparisons was applied to any of the reported P values.

The TCR beta CDR3 region was amplified from genomic DNA by two rounds of multiplex PCR. In the first round of PCR, primers specific to each TRBV and TRBJ gene were used, and the primer sequences are filed in Chinese patent CN105087789A. Universal primers were used in the second PCR round. The Roche High Pure PCR Template Preparation Kit was used to extract genomic DNA from the frozen PBMCs. The libraries underwent paired-end sequencing with 151 bp reads on an Illumina HiSeq 3000. The original pipeline was this. CutAdapt was used to remove raw reads lacking the multiplex PCR primer sequences. High-quality paired reads were merged into contigs with PEAR. By aligning each contig to reference sequences, MiXCR assigned the TRB V, D and J gene segments to that contig. To remove sequencing errors, CDR3 sequences were clustered according to base quality and sequence similarity. Shannon entropy normalized by the natural log of productive TCR sequence number was used as the measure of diversity. To get clonality, Shannon entropy was divided by the natural log of the number of unique clonotypes, and that result was subtracted from one. Using the Youden index from ROC curves, the researchers picked the repertoire-metric cut-offs for progression-free survival, and all analyses were carried out in R 3.5.3. TCRdb passed the public sequencing reads through fastp at Q25 and MiXCR, retaining productive beta sequences. Duplicate CDR3 protein sequences are folded into a single record with the most common DNA and genes. TCRdb's processing, not the study's, gives the V and J calls here. The sample profile shows about 51,000 distinct CDR3 sequences; about 35% of them were found once. The top ten constitute 8% to 9.5% of the sample.

This sequence uses TRBV6-2 or TRBV6-3 and TRBJ1-1, with 7 junctional bases fitting TRBD1. Material: PBMCs, obtained before or after stereotactic body radiation therapy (not recorded which). The clonotype was recovered from a donor aged 50 or older with non-small cell lung cancer. The DNA sequence reads TGTGCCAGCAGCTCCCCCAGGGGGACCACTCAAGCTTTCTTT. Its product reads: CASSSPRGTTQAFF.